This T cell receptor (beta chain) was recovered during a study of T cell responses to AZD1222 COVID-19 vaccine. Study-level points and caveats: Sampling captured repertoires only after the peak T cell response.

Comment on this clone: Antigen unknown.

The method was immunoSEQ multiplex PCR; TCRdb's version includes in-frame clones alone and lacks a portion of them. The sample includes 130,000 to 150,000 clones, 90% to 95% of them seen just once. Germline-derived CDR1 and CDR2 are DFQATT and SNEGSKA (reference sequence). The CDR3 runs 15 residues. Trimming stripped 3 bases from V and 6 bases from J, with 17 bases between. The sequence was obtained from an adult who had recovered from COVID-19. The chain has TRBV20-1 and TRBJ2-2; D gene unclear. Here the sequenced sample was peripheral blood, taken after recovery from COVID-19. The chain's CDR3 is CSASHGEIPSGELFF. CDR3 DNA: TGCAGTGCTAGTCATGGGGAAATACCCTCCGGGGAGCTGTTTTTT.